This entry lists 28 T cell receptor beta chains sequenced from one sample in a study of cytomegalovirus exposure and HLA in healthy donors. Repertoires were generated with immunoSEQ multiplex PCR, while TCRdb's copy carries only in-frame clones and drops some. The top ten hold about 6.3% of the sample, which has about 120,000 clones, approximately 90% seen once. The specimen was PBMCs. All receptors derive from a woman aged 18-29 years in good health and CMV-seropositive.

The rearrangement joins TRBV5-1 to TRBJ2-1, with a possible D match to TRBD1 (6 bases). CDR1 and CDR2 (germline): SGHRS, YFSETQ. Trimming shortened V by 2 bases and J by 0 bases, and 9 bases separated the two germline ends. The CDR3 runs 15 residues. CDR3 residues: CASSFDRSSYNEQFF. The CDR3 nucleotides are TGCGCCAGCAGCTTCGACAGGAGCTCCTACAATGAGCAGTTCTTC.

The rearrangement uses TRBV19 and TRBJ1-2; a weak D match, TRBD1 (5 bases). CDR3 size: 15 residues. The germline V and J ends were trimmed by 10 bases and 6 bases, with 24 bases remaining between them. The germline CDR1 and CDR2 sequences are LNHDA and SQIVND (reference sequence). The chain's CDR3 is CATTSKSGGIDGYTF. In DNA form, the CDR3 reads TGTGCCACTACATCCAAGAGTGGGGGGATTGATGGCTACACCTTC.

The table lists this clone with a count of one. The gene calls are TRBV11-3 and TRBJ2-1; TRBD2 is a possible D gene (6 bases). Deletions cut 1 base from V and 5 bases from J, with 24 bases between. Germline lookup yields CDR1 SGHNT and CDR2 YENEEA. This CDR3 has 19 amino acids. The CDR3 loop reads CASSLGGYPIVGGNNEQFF. The CDR3 nucleotides are TGTGCCAGCAGCTTAGGCGGGTATCCGATAGTGGGAGGTAACAATGAGCAGTTCTTC.

This clone appeared a single time. This rearrangement joins TRBV5-1 to TRBJ2-7; TRBD1 aligns across 9 bases. J lost 7 bases, V lost 5 bases, and 7 bases had no gene match. The length of the CDR3 is 13 residues. From germline, CDR1 is SGHRS and CDR2 YFSETQ. In nucleotides, the CDR3 is TGCGCCAGCAGGGGACAGGGAATAGGGGAGCAGTACTTC. Translation gives CASRGQGIGEQYF. Filled out from reference TRBV5-1 and TRBJ2-7, the complete variable domain reads KAGVTQTPRYLIKTRGQQVTLSCSPISGHRSVSWYQQTPGQGLQFLFEYFSETQRNKGNFPGRFSGRQFSNSRSEMNVSTLELGDSALYLCASRGQGIGEQYFGPGTRLTVT.

The rearrangement links TRBV18 to TRBJ2-7; TRBD2 aligns across 7 bases. Germline V CDR1 and CDR2: KGHSH, LQKENI. The CDR3 has 13 amino acids. The V and J ends lost 5 bases and 3 bases, in that order; junction bases with no gene match: 4. CDR3 bases: TGTGCCAGCTCAAGCGGGACGGGCTACGAGCAGTACTTC. It specifies CASSSGTGYEQYF. Drawing the rest from reference TRBV18 and TRBJ2-7, the complete variable domain is NAGVMQNPRHLVRRRGQEARLRCSPMKGHSHVYWYRQLPEEGLKFMVYLQKENIIDESGMPKERFSAEFPKEGPSILRIQQVVRGDSAAYFCASSSGTGYEQYFGPGTRLTVT.

The CDR3 spells CASSLGSSYNSPLHF. The CDR3 nucleotides read TGTGCCAGCAGCTTGGGGAGCTCCTATAATTCACCCCTCCACTTT. The V and J genes are TRBV5-4 and TRBJ1-6; D is unresolved. Trimming left V 0 bases short and J 0 bases short, with 4 bases between. CDR1 is SGHNT and CDR2 is YYREEE in the germline V gene (reference sequence). The CDR3 covers 15 residues.

The chain joins TRBV4-3 to TRBJ2-1, with TRBD2 matching over 11 bases. V was pared by 2 bases and J by 1 base, with 1 base of the junction left unmatched. Germline V gene lookup returns CDR1 LGHNA and CDR2 YSLEER. The CDR3 spans 16 residues. In nucleotides, the CDR3 is TGCGCCAGCAGCCAAATAGCGGGAGGGTCCTACAATGAGCAGTTCTTC. Its translation is CASSQIAGGSYNEQFF.

This clone showed up just a few times. The genes are TRBV5-4 and TRBJ2-7; 11 bases map to TRBD2. V lost 4 bases to trimming and J lost 4 bases; unmatched junction nucleotides: 7. CDR1 and CDR2 (germline): SGHNT, YYREEE (reference sequence). The CDR3 totals 15 residues. The DNA of the CDR3 is TGTGCCAGCAGCGAGGGACTAGCGGCTTTATACGAGCAGTACTTC. It codes for CASSEGLAALYEQYF.

The CDR3 protein is CASSGTSGKGVETQYF. The CDR3 DNA reads as TGTGCCAGCAGTGGAACTAGCGGGAAGGGAGTAGAGACCCAGTACTTC. The chain combines TRBV28 with TRBJ2-5; 10 nucleotides match TRBD2. J lost 4 bases, V lost 5 bases, and 10 bases had no gene match. The CDR3 contains 16 residues. CDR1 is MDHEN and CDR2 is SYDVKM in the germline V gene.

This rearrangement joins TRBV2 to TRBJ2-7, with TRBD1 matching over 10 bases. The CDR3 has 13 amino acids. The ends lost 6 bases at V and 3 bases at J; junction bases unmatched: 2. CDR1 is SNHLY, CDR2 FYNNEI, per germline. The DNA for the CDR3 is TGTGCCAGCAGCGGGACAGGGGTCTACGAGCAGTACTTC. Amino acid sequence: CASSGTGVYEQYF. Complete variable domain (other parts from reference TRBV2 and TRBJ2-7): EPEVTQTPSHQVTQMGQEVILRCVPISNHLYFYWYRQILGQKVEFLVSFYNNEISEKSEIFDDQFSVERPDGSNFTLKIRSTKLEDSAMYFCASSGTGVYEQYFGPGTRLTVT.

The count of this clone is one. The V call is TRBV14, the J call TRBJ2-6, with D tentatively TRBD2 (7 bases). Per the germline V gene, CDR1 is SGHDN and CDR2 is FVKESK. Trimming shortened V by 3 bases and J by 2 bases, and 11 bases separated the two germline ends. This CDR3 is 16 amino acids long. Written as DNA, the CDR3 is TGTGCCAGCAGCCAGGGGGGGGCACCTGGGGCCAACGTCCTGACTTTC. As protein: CASSQGGAPGANVLTF.

V is TRBV27 and J is TRBJ2-1, with 8 bases lining up with TRBD2. The CDR3 has 14 amino acids. V lost 6 bases to trimming and J lost 9 bases; unmatched junction nucleotides: 10. Germline V gene sequence: CDR1 MNHEY, CDR2 SMNVEV (reference sequence). The CDR3 bases are TGTGCCAGCAGCTCGGGGGGGGCCAATTTTGAGCAGTTCTTC. Protein product: CASSSGGANFEQFF.

The chain joins TRBV19 to TRBJ1-3; D gene unclear. The V and J ends lost 3 bases and 4 bases respectively, with 13 bases between them. CDR3 length: 15 amino acids. Germline V gene lookup returns CDR1 LNHDA and CDR2 SQIVND (reference sequence). The CDR3 loop is CASSIGQAYGNTIYF. CDR3 DNA sequence: TGTGCCAGTAGTATCGGTCAGGCTTACGGAAACACCATATATTTT.

The V call is TRBV5-4, the J call TRBJ2-5; TRBD2 agrees at 15 bases. Trimming cost V 3 bases and J 7 bases; bases outside gene matches: 16. The CDR3 contains 19 residues. Germline CDR1 SGHNT, CDR2 YYREEE (reference sequence). CDR3 residues: CASSSPGTSGGTGVATQYF. CDR3 in DNA: TGTGCCAGCAGCTCCCCCGGGACTAGCGGGGGGACGGGGGTGGCGACCCAGTACTTC.

V is TRBV6-5 and J is TRBJ1-1; D possibly corresponds to TRBD1 (5 bases). V was pared by 6 bases and J by 7 bases, with 12 bases between. Germline lookup yields CDR1 MNHEY and CDR2 SVGAGI. The CDR3 sequence is 12 residues long. The CDR3 sequence is CASSQRGNEAFF. In nucleotides, the CDR3 is TGTGCCAGCAGCCAGCGGGGGAATGAAGCTTTCTTT.

The chain carries TRBV12-5 and TRBJ2-3, with 10 bases identical to TRBD1. Germline CDR1 and CDR2: LGHNT and FRNRAP. The CDR3 contains 15 residues. DNA of the CDR3: TGTGCAGGCGGGTGGACAGGGGGTCCCCCAGATACGCAGTATTTT. It encodes CAGGWTGGPPDTQYF.

The J gene is TRBJ1-1, the V gene TRBV29-1; D not resolved. Germline assignment: CDR1 SQVTM and CDR2 ANQGSEA. The CDR3 extends over 14 amino acids. The germline V and J ends were trimmed by 3 bases and 3 bases, with 14 bases remaining between them. CDR3 nucleotides: TGCAGCGTTGAGACAATTTTGGGCGACACTGAAGCTTTCTTT. Translation gives CSVETILGDTEAFF. Based on the CDR3 plus reference TRBV29-1 and TRBJ1-1, the full variable domain is SAVISQKPSRDICQRGTSLTIQCQVDSQVTMMFWYRQQPGQSLTLIATANQGSEATYESGFVIDKFPISRPNLTFSTLTVSNMSPEDSSIYLCSVETILGDTEAFFGQGTRLTVV.

The chain has TRBV9 and TRBJ1-3, with 7 bases matching TRBD1. The V and J ends lost 4 bases and 2 bases, in that order; junction bases with no gene match: 3. The CDR3 is made up of 14 amino acids. Looked up from germline, CDR1 is SGDLS and CDR2 is YYNGEE. The CDR3 sequence: CASSKGAPGNTIYF. Written as DNA, the CDR3 is TGTGCCAGCAGCAAGGGGGCGCCTGGAAACACCATATATTTT.

The J gene is TRBJ2-1, the V gene TRBV15; 7 nucleotides line up with TRBD2. Trimming cost V 2 bases and J 6 bases; bases outside gene matches: 13. CDR1 and CDR2 from the germline V gene are LNHNV and YYDKDF (reference sequence). CDR3 length: 17 residues. CDR3 sequence: CATSRRAGPPGGNEQFF. The DNA of the CDR3 is TGTGCCACCAGCAGAAGAGCGGGACCCCCCGGGGGCAATGAGCAGTTCTTC. Looking up the rest from reference TRBV15 and TRBJ2-1 gives the full variable domain: DAMVIQNPRYQVTQFGKPVTLSCSQTLNHNVMYWYQQKSSQAPKLLFHYYDKDFNNEADTPDNFQSRRPNTSFCFLDIRSPGLGDTAMYLCATSRRAGPPGGNEQFFGPGTRLTVL.

The chain carries TRBV28 and TRBJ2-7; D remains ambiguous. Germline CDR1 reads MDHEN; CDR2 reads SYDVKM. The CDR3 has 14 residues. V lost 3 bases, J lost 0 bases, and 9 bases lay in between. The CDR3 DNA is TGTGCCAGCAGTTTCGTTCACAGCTCCTACGAGCAGTACTTC. Translating gives CASSFVHSSYEQYF.

The V call is TRBV6-1, the J call TRBJ1-3, with 7 bases fitting TRBD1. Germline values: CDR1 MNHNS, CDR2 SASEGT. CDR3 length: 15 residues. The trim removed 5 bases at V and 0 bases at J, leaving 4 bases unmatched. CDR3 nucleotides: TGTGCCAGCAGTCGGGACAGACACTCTGGAAACACCATATATTTT. Its translation is CASSRDRHSGNTIYF.

CDR3 region: CASSVGQAGNTEAFF. The CDR3 bases are TGTGCCAGCAGCGTAGGACAGGCGGGGAACACTGAAGCTTTCTTT. The chain links TRBV9 to TRBJ1-1; D may be TRBD1 (6 bases). CDR3 length: 15 amino acids. Trimming cost V 0 bases and J 1 base, with 10 bases left between them. Germline V gene sequence: CDR1 SGDLS, CDR2 YYNGEE. The full variable domain, in which reference TRBV9 and TRBJ1-1 provide the parts outside the CDR3, is DSGVTQTPKHLITATGQRVTLRCSPRSGDLSVYWYQQSLDQGLQFLIQYYNGEERAKGNILERFSAQQFPDLHSELNLSSLELGDSALYFCASSVGQAGNTEAFFGQGTRLTVV.

The chain recombines TRBV4-1 with TRBJ1-4; maybe TRBD1 (5 bases). The germline V and J ends were trimmed by 0 bases and 8 bases, with 10 bases remaining between them. The CDR3 spans 14 residues. Germline V gives CDR1 MGHRA, CDR2 YSYEKL. The CDR3 is CASSQDREREKLFF. The CDR3 DNA sequence: TGCGCCAGCAGCCAAGACAGGGAAAGAGAAAAACTGTTTTTT.

This chain links TRBV7-9 with TRBJ1-2; TRBD1 might be the D (5 bases). V was cut by 2 bases and J by 4 bases, with 17 bases left in between. CDR1 is SEHNR, CDR2 FQNEAQ, per germline (reference sequence). The CDR3 totals 16 residues. The CDR3 protein is CASSLNLRGPVYGYTF. In DNA, the CDR3 is TGTGCCAGCAGCTTAAATTTGCGGGGACCAGTCTATGGCTACACCTTC.

V and J are TRBV19 and TRBJ1-3; possibly TRBD1 for D (6 bases). V was trimmed by 3 bases and J by 3 bases, leaving 12 bases between them. The CDR3 covers 15 residues. Germline V gene data show CDR1 as LNHDA and CDR2 as SQIVND (reference sequence). In DNA, the CDR3 is TGTGCCAGTAGTATCGGGACACTTGGTGGAAACACCATATATTTT. Translation gives CASSIGTLGGNTIYF. Full variable domain (rest looked up from reference TRBV19 and TRBJ1-3): DGGITQSPKYLFRKEGQNVTLSCEQNLNHDAMYWYRQDPGQGLRLIYYSQIVNDFQKGDIAEGYSVSREKKESFPLTVTSAQKNPTAFYLCASSIGTLGGNTIYFGEGSWLTVV.

This clone has only one observation. The chain employs TRBV6-6 and TRBJ1-1; 7 bases align to TRBD1. Germline V gene lookup returns CDR1 MNHNY and CDR2 SVGAGI (reference sequence). V lost 0 bases and J lost 4; bases outside the gene matches: 5. The CDR3 totals 15 residues. The CDR3 here is CASSYSGQAGTEAFF. Here the CDR3 DNA reads TGTGCCAGCAGTTACTCCGGACAGGCGGGCACTGAAGCTTTCTTT.

The chain has TRBV27 and TRBJ1-2; 7 nucleotides align to TRBD1. There are 14 residues in the CDR3. In germline, CDR1 is MNHEY, CDR2 SMNVEV (reference sequence). Trimming cost V 5 bases and J 4 bases; bases outside gene matches: 7. Here the CDR3 reads CASSPQPGGYGYTF. The CDR3 DNA follows: TGTGCCAGCAGTCCCCAACCAGGGGGCTATGGCTACACCTTC.

Written as DNA, the CDR3 is TGTGCCAGCAGTTTGAGCGGAGTTGGAAACACCATATATTTT. Translated: CASSLSGVGNTIYF. The chain has TRBV27 and TRBJ1-3; D is unresolved. Germline V gives CDR1 MNHEY, CDR2 SMNVEV (reference sequence). There are 14 residues in the CDR3. V was trimmed by 3 bases and J by 3 bases, leaving 9 bases between them.